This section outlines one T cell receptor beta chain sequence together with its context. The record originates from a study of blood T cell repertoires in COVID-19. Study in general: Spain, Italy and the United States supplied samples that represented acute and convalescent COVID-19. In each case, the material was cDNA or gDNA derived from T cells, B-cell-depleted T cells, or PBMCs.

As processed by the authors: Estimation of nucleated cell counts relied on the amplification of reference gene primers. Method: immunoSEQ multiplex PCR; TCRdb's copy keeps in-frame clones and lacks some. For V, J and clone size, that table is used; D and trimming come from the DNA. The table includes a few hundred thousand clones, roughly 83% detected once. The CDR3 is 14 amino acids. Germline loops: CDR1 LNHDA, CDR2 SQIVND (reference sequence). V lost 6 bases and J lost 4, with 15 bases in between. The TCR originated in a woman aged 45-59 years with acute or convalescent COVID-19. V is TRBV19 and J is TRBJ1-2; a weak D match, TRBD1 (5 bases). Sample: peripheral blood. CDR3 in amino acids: CASRGPGQGYGYTF. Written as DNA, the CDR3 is TGTGCCAGTAGAGGACCTGGGCAGGGCTATGGCTACACCTTC. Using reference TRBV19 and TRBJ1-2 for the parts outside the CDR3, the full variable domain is DGGITQSPKYLFRKEGQNVTLSCEQNLNHDAMYWYRQDPGQGLRLIYYSQIVNDFQKGDIAEGYSVSREKKESFPLTVTSAQKNPTAFYLCASRGPGQGYGYTFGSGTRLTVV.